The clone carrying this TCR beta chain was counted ten times or more. What it binds is not known. These data belong to a study of T-cell reconstitution after alpha-beta-depleted transplantation in children. Broader study findings: Reported findings indicate that, about two months after transplant, alpha-beta T cells came from several hundred expanded clones, which were derived from non-depleted graft cells. Some patients owed their high day-60 TCRbeta diversity to surviving recipient T cells and thymic progenitors. Newly made T cells mostly supplied T-cell counts and diversity one year after transplant.

With 4 bases clipped from V and 7 bases from J, the junction kept 6 bases outside the gene matches. Germline V gene lookup returns CDR1 MGHRA and CDR2 YSYEKL. CDR3 length: 15 residues. Unique molecular identifiers were incorporated when the TCRbeta library was constructed. One entry per CDR3 protein, called by TCRdb with MiXCR from the PCR reads. The sample shows almost 600,000 distinct CDR3 sequences, 25% to 30% of them seen only once. The material sequenced was PBMCs, taken before TCRalphabeta/CD19-depleted stem cell transplant. V gene TRBV4-1 combines with J gene TRBJ2-1; 11 nucleotides agree with TRBD2. The origin of this receptor is a boy in the first two years of life with Wiskott-Aldrich syndrome, due to receive a stem cell transplant. In DNA form, the CDR3 reads TGCGCCAGCAGCCCCGTAGCGGGAGGGCCGAATGAGCAGTTCTTC. It yields the protein CASSPVAGGPNEQFF.